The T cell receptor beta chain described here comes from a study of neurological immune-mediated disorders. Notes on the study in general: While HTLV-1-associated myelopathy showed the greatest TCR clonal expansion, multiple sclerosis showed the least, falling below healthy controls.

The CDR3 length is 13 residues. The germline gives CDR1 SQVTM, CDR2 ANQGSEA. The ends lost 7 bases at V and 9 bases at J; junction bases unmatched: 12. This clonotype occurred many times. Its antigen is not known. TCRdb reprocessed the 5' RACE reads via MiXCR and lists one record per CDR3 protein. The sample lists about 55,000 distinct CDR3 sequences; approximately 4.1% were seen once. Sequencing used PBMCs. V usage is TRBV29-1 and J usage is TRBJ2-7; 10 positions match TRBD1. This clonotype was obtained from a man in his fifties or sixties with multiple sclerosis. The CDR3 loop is CSAEGDRGRVQYF. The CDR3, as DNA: TGCAGCGCCGAGGGGGACAGGGGAAGGGTGCAGTACTTC.